The source of this T cell receptor beta chain is a study of a mutant IDH1 vaccine in newly diagnosed glioma. Study details: All eight of the vaccinations patients received fell in weeks 1, 3, 5, 7, 11, 15, 19 and 23. Sex distribution of treated patients was roughly 60% male and about 38% female; mean age was around 40 years.

Findings and caveats of the study: Induction of immune responses by the vaccine occurred in approximately 93% of patients.

Time point described: week 23, last vaccination. All doses held 300 ug of mutant IDH1 20-mer peptide, with topical imiquimod. New WHO grade 3 or 4 astrocytomas that were IDH1-mutant and ATRX-lost occurred in the donors. In the case of this clone: What it binds is not known.

Libraries were prepared by immunoSEQ multiplex PCR; TCRdb keeps only in-frame clonotypes and omits some of them. The table records 65,000 or so clones, 80% to 90% of them present only once. The germline V gene has CDR1 SNHLY and CDR2 FYNNEI. The CDR3 is 15 amino acids. V dropped 4 bases and J dropped 4 bases, with 14 bases sitting between them. This chain links TRBV2 with TRBJ1-5; no definite D call. This TCR came from a man between 25 and 39 years old with glioma. This specimen consisted of PBMCs, obtained from a glioma patient whose treatment included an IDH1 peptide vaccine. The CDR3 protein is CASSGQLGRNQPQHF. DNA of the CDR3: TGTGCCAGCAGTGGGCAGCTCGGGCGGAATCAGCCCCAGCATTTT. Full variable domain (rest looked up from reference TRBV2 and TRBJ1-5): EPEVTQTPSHQVTQMGQEVILRCVPISNHLYFYWYRQILGQKVEFLVSFYNNEISEKSEIFDDQFSVERPDGSNFTLKIRSTKLEDSAMYFCASSGQLGRNQPQHFGDGTRLSIL.